The 5 T cell receptor beta chains presented below share a single source sample, sequenced in a study of blood T cell repertoires in COVID-19. Some clones are missing from TCRdb's copy, which holds only in-frame ones; the method was immunoSEQ multiplex PCR. Seen here are approximately 96,000 clones, 90% to 95% observed once, and the top ten hold roughly 4.7%. Material: peripheral blood. The receptors were sampled from a human donor with active COVID-19. The donor label of this sample is uncertain.

The gene calls are TRBV7-2 and TRBJ2-2, with D perhaps matching TRBD2 (5 bases). V lost 3 bases and J lost 1, with 6 bases in between. Germline V gene lookup returns CDR1 SGHTA and CDR2 FQGNSA. The CDR3 has 14 residues. CDR3 region: CASSLDWNTGELFF. The CDR3 DNA reads TGTGCCAGCAGCTTGGACTGGAACACCGGGGAGCTGTTTTTT.

The chain recombines TRBV3-1 (or the pseudogene TRBV3-2) with TRBJ2-3; D call uncertain. This CDR3 region has 12 residues. The germline V gene has CDR1 LGHDT and CDR2 YNNKEL (reference sequence). Trimming took off 0 bases at V and 5 bases at J, with 3 bases between the two ends. CDR3 nucleotide sequence: TGTGCCAGCAGCCAAGATCGAGATACGCAGTATTTT. Translation gives CASSQDRDTQYF.

This rearrangement joins TRBV2 to TRBJ2-7; 9 bases match TRBD2. The V and J ends lost 4 bases and 7 bases, in that order; junction bases with no gene match: 11. Germline-derived CDR1 and CDR2 are SNHLY and FYNNEI. The CDR3 contains 15 residues. CDR3 loop: CASSVASGKVGEQYF. CDR3 bases: TGTGCCAGCAGTGTGGCTAGCGGGAAGGTTGGGGAGCAGTACTTC. Together with reference TRBV2 and TRBJ2-7, the CDR3 gives the full variable domain: EPEVTQTPSHQVTQMGQEVILRCVPISNHLYFYWYRQILGQKVEFLVSFYNNEISEKSEIFDDQFSVERPDGSNFTLKIRSTKLEDSAMYFCASSVASGKVGEQYFGPGTRLTVT.

CDR3 residues: CASSETGGNEKLFF. CDR3 DNA sequence: TGTGCCAGCAGTGAAACAGGGGGTAATGAAAAACTGTTTTTT. J is TRBJ1-4 and V is TRBV25-1, with 8 bases aligning to TRBD1. Germline CDR1 MGHDK, CDR2 SYGVNS. The CDR3 is 14 residues long. Germline trimming cut 2 bases from V and 4 bases from J; bases unmatched to any gene: 0.

J is TRBJ1-4 and V is TRBV3-1 (or the pseudogene TRBV3-2); no clear D gene. This CDR3 comprises 12 residues. The ends were cut back, 2 bases at V and 5 bases at J, with 3 bases in the middle. Looked up from germline, CDR1 is LGHDT and CDR2 is YNNKEL (reference sequence). The CDR3 nucleotides read TGTGCCAGCAGCCAATTAAATGAAAAACTGTTTTTT. It codes for CASSQLNEKLFF.